This passage covers 24 T cell receptor beta chains from one sample sequenced in a study of human thymus T cells. Thymus tissue was removed during corrective cardiac surgery. Profiled with immunoSEQ multiplex PCR; TCRdb holds only in-frame clones, not every one. The sample consists of about 78,000 clones, 96% of them appearing once. Sequencing was performed on thymus tissue. The source is a boy in the first two years of life with a congenital heart defect but otherwise immunologically healthy.

The DNA for the CDR3 is TGTGCCAGCAGTTTGGAGACAGGGAATGGCTACACCTTC. The encoded protein is CASSLETGNGYTF. The chain has TRBV27 and TRBJ1-2; TRBD1 matches 7 bases. V was pared by 3 bases and J by 6 bases, with 4 bases of the junction left unmatched. There are 13 residues in the CDR3. The germline V gene has CDR1 MNHEY and CDR2 SMNVEV (reference sequence).

The chain is built from TRBV12-5 and TRBJ2-6; 8 nucleotides match TRBD1. Per the germline V gene, CDR1 is LGHNT and CDR2 is FRNRAP. CDR3 length: 16 residues. Trimming cost V 6 bases and J 0 bases; bases outside gene matches: 4. CDR3 DNA: TGTGCTAGTGGGCCGGGACAGGTCTCTGGGGCCAACGTCCTGACTTTC. This codes for CASGPGQVSGANVLTF.

The gene calls are TRBV4-1 and TRBJ1-5; D may be TRBD1 (6 bases). CDR1 and CDR2 (germline): MGHRA, YSYEKL. V was shortened by 4 bases and J by 7 bases, with 11 bases between the two germline ends. The CDR3 extends over 13 amino acids. The CDR3 nucleotides read TGCGCCAGCAGCCGGGACATGGGACAGCCCCAGCATTTT. The encoded protein is CASSRDMGQPQHF.

The chain employs TRBV6-5 and TRBJ2-1; the D is unclear. The germline CDR1 and CDR2 sequences are MNHEY and SVGAGI. The CDR3 extends over 14 amino acids. Trimming stripped 0 bases from V and 8 bases from J, with 11 bases between. In DNA, the CDR3 is TGTGCCAGCAGTTACTCGTCAGATCTGGATGAGCAGTTCTTC. It specifies CASSYSSDLDEQFF.

The J gene is TRBJ2-6, the V gene TRBV25-1, with D possibly being TRBD2 (5 bases). Germline V gives CDR1 MGHDK, CDR2 SYGVNS. The germline V and J ends were trimmed by 8 bases and 0 bases, with 17 bases remaining between them. The CDR3 has 17 amino acids. The CDR3 DNA is TGTGCCAGCGGGAGAGACAAGGATAGCTCTGGGGCCAACGTCCTGACTTTC. Protein product: CASGRDKDSSGANVLTF.

V is TRBV5-5 and J is TRBJ1-5; no firm D call. The CDR3 totals 16 residues. CDR1 is SGHKS and CDR2 is YYEKEE in the germline V gene (reference sequence). The V gene lost 5 bases and the J gene lost 0 bases, with 15 bases spanning the gap. This chain's CDR3 is CASSPTHTYSNQPQHF. As DNA, the CDR3 is TGTGCCAGCAGTCCCACCCACACCTATAGCAATCAGCCCCAGCATTTT.

This chain joins TRBV19 and TRBJ2-7, with 9 positions matching TRBD2. The germline V gene encodes CDR1 LNHDA and CDR2 SQIVND (reference sequence). CDR3 length equals 15 residues. Germline trimming cut 5 bases from V and 0 bases from J; bases unmatched to any gene: 5. The CDR3 region has the DNA TGTGCCAGTAGTCCCGGGACTAGCCTCTCCTACGAGCAGTACTTC. This sequence encodes CASSPGTSLSYEQYF.

The CDR3 is CASSPKGQAGGPETQYF. The DNA for the CDR3 is TGTGCCAGCAGTCCTAAGGGACAAGCGGGGGGCCCAGAGACCCAGTACTTC. The chain links TRBV27 to TRBJ2-5; 9 bases agree with TRBD2. Germline V gene data show CDR1 as MNHEY and CDR2 as SMNVEV (reference sequence). The CDR3 is made up of 17 amino acids. Losses at the gene ends were 5 bases for V and 4 bases for J; bases not matched to a gene: 14.

This chain links TRBV7-9 with TRBJ1-4, with D hard to call. The germline V and J ends were trimmed by 1 base and 8 bases, with 17 bases remaining between them. The CDR3 sequence is 16 residues long. Germline V gives CDR1 SEHNR, CDR2 FQNEAQ (reference sequence). The chain's CDR3 is CASSLGPPQYGEKLFF. CDR3 bases: TGTGCCAGCAGCTTAGGCCCCCCACAGTATGGCGAAAAACTGTTTTTT.

A few counts support this clone. The chain is built from TRBV10-1 and TRBJ1-4, with D unclear. Germline CDR1 and CDR2: WNHNN and SYGVQD (reference sequence). The V gene lost 6 bases and the J gene lost 8 bases, with 4 bases spanning the gap. CDR3 length equals 10 residues. CDR3 in DNA: TGCGCCAGCAGGGAGGAAAAACTGTTTTTT. Residues: CASREEKLFF.

The chain recombines TRBV29-1 with TRBJ1-2, with D unclear. V shed 5 bases and J shed 10 bases, with 14 bases lying between them. Per the germline V gene, CDR1 is SQVTM and CDR2 is ANQGSEA. The CDR3 is 11 amino acids. CDR3 sequence: CSVPYRNDYTF. The CDR3 DNA follows: TGCAGCGTTCCCTACCGTAATGACTACACCTTC.

The chain carries TRBV2 and TRBJ2-3; 10 bases are shared with TRBD1. Per germline, CDR1 SNHLY and CDR2 FYNNEI. The CDR3 is made up of 17 amino acids. J gave up 5 bases and V 6 bases, and 14 bases lay outside the gene matches. This CDR3 reads CASSDGTGVSRGDTQYF. DNA for the CDR3: TGTGCCAGCAGCGACGGGACAGGGGTTTCTAGGGGAGATACGCAGTATTTT.

The chain is built from TRBV7-8 and TRBJ2-1, with D maybe TRBD1 (5 bases). The germline V gene has CDR1 SGHVS and CDR2 FQNEAQ. The V end was cut by 5 bases, the J end by 6 bases, with 11 bases between. The CDR3 is made up of 13 amino acids. DNA of the CDR3: TGTGCCAGCAGCCTCAGGGTGGGCAATGAGCAGTTCTTC. Its translation is CASSLRVGNEQFF.

V and J are TRBV5-4 and TRBJ2-3; D gene unclear. V was clipped by 4 bases and J by 5 bases, with 11 bases between them. CDR1 SGHNT and CDR2 YYREEE come from the germline V gene (reference sequence). This CDR3 spans 13 amino acids. As DNA, the CDR3 is TGTGCCAGCAGCCCAGGATCAGTAGATACGCAGTATTTT. Protein sequence: CASSPGSVDTQYF.

This chain connects TRBV2 to TRBJ2-7, with 10 bases matching TRBD1. Germline V gives CDR1 SNHLY, CDR2 FYNNEI. V lost 3 bases to trimming and J lost 3 bases; unmatched junction nucleotides: 5. The CDR3 covers 15 residues. CDR3: CASSDIGQGDYEQYF. CDR3 DNA sequence: TGTGCCAGCAGTGACATCGGACAGGGGGACTACGAGCAGTACTTC.

V and J are TRBV10-3 and TRBJ1-1; D ambiguous. CDR3 length equals 14 residues. V lost 7 bases, J lost 1 base, and 13 bases lay in between. Germline CDR1 ENHRY, CDR2 SYGVKD. Written as DNA, the CDR3 is TGTGCCATCAACCATCCGGGAACGAACACTGAAGCTTTCTTT. Protein product: CAINHPGTNTEAFF.

This rearrangement joins TRBV7-9 to TRBJ2-1; D tentatively reads TRBD1 or TRBD2 (5 bases each). The germline V and J ends were trimmed by 3 bases and 4 bases, with 13 bases remaining between them. Germline V CDR1 and CDR2: SEHNR, FQNEAQ (reference sequence). This CDR3 contains 15 residues. The CDR3 loop is CASSFKGGGYNEQFF. In DNA, the CDR3 is TGTGCCAGCAGCTTCAAAGGTGGGGGATACAATGAGCAGTTCTTC.

This chain links TRBV6-5 with TRBJ2-7, with no clear D. The CDR3 runs to 16 residues. The V gene lost 0 bases and the J gene lost 2 bases, with 14 bases spanning the gap. CDR1 and CDR2 from the germline V gene are MNHEY and SVGAGI. Here the CDR3 reads CASSYSYPVPAYEQYF. Written as DNA, the CDR3 is TGTGCCAGCAGTTACTCGTATCCCGTCCCGGCCTACGAGCAGTACTTC.

This rearrangement joins TRBV12-5 to TRBJ2-7, with TRBD1 as a possible D gene (5 bases). Deletions cut 0 bases from V and 3 bases from J, with 12 bases between. The CDR3 totals 15 residues. Germline assignment: CDR1 LGHNT and CDR2 FRNRAP. The CDR3 region has the DNA TGTGCTAGTGGTTTGGTAAGCGACAGACACTACGAGCAGTACTTC. It codes for CASGLVSDRHYEQYF.

The rearrangement joins TRBV2 to TRBJ2-2; D possibly matches TRBD1 or TRBD2 (6 bases each). V lost 10 bases to trimming and J lost 1 base, with 16 bases between them. The germline V gene encodes CDR1 SNHLY and CDR2 FYNNEI. The CDR3 totals 15 residues. The CDR3 DNA sequence: TGTGCCATCGTGAGGGGGGAACTGAACACCGGGGAGCTGTTTTTT. Residues: CAIVRGELNTGELFF.

The gene calls are TRBV5-4 and TRBJ1-2; the D gene is possibly TRBD1 (5 bases). The CDR3 runs 15 residues. Germline-derived CDR1 and CDR2 are SGHNT and YYREEE (reference sequence). Between the trimmed V and J ends, which lost 3 bases and 4 bases, there was a span of 16 bases. The CDR3 is CASSSAGDGPYGYTF. In DNA form, the CDR3 reads TGTGCCAGCAGCTCCGCCGGGGACGGACCCTATGGCTACACCTTC.

This chain connects TRBV5-4 to TRBJ1-2, with D unresolved. V was shortened by 7 bases and J by 8 bases, with 30 bases between the two germline ends. There are 17 residues in the CDR3. CDR1 is SGHNT, CDR2 YYREEE, per germline (reference sequence). For the CDR3, the DNA is TGTGCCAGCCGTCGTATTTTGGACGTACGGCGTTCGGGGGGCTACACCTTC. Protein sequence: CASRRILDVRRSGGYTF.

V and J are TRBV28 and TRBJ2-1, with 10 bases identical to TRBD1. Germline V gives CDR1 MDHEN, CDR2 SYDVKM. V was clipped by 8 bases and J by 5 bases; unmatched bases: 18. The CDR3 extends over 18 amino acids. CDR3 nucleotide sequence: TGTGCCAGCTTACGCCCGGACAGGGGGGGGGACTCGAACAATGAGCAGTTCTTC. Its protein product is CASLRPDRGGDSNNEQFF. Combining the CDR3 with reference TRBV28 and TRBJ2-1 gives the whole variable domain DVKVTQSSRYLVKRTGEKVFLECVQDMDHENMFWYRQDPGLGLRLIYFSYDVKMKEKGDIPEGYSVSREKKERFSLILESASTNQTSMYLCASLRPDRGGDSNNEQFFGPGTRLTVL.

The sample holds one count of this clone. J is TRBJ1-4 and V is TRBV5-1; D might be TRBD1 (6 bases). The CDR3 totals 19 residues. The ends were cut back, 0 bases at V and 0 bases at J, with 18 bases in the middle. Germline V gene data show CDR1 as SGHRS and CDR2 as YFSETQ. CDR3 loop: CASSLDFPGVTPTNEKLFF. The CDR3 DNA sequence: TGCGCCAGCAGCTTGGATTTTCCAGGGGTGACTCCAACTAATGAAAAACTGTTTTTT.